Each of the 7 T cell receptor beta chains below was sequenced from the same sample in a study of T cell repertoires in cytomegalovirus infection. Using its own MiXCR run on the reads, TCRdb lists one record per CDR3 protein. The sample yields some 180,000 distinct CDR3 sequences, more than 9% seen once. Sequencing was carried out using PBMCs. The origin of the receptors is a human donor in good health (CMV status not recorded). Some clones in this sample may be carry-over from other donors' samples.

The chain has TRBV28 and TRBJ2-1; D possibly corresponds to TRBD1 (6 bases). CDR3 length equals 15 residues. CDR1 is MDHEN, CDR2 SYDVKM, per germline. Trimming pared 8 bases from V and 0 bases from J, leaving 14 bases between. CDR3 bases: TGTGCCAGCGGGTTCGGGACAAGCTCCTACAATGAGCAGTTCTTC. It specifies CASGFGTSSYNEQFF.

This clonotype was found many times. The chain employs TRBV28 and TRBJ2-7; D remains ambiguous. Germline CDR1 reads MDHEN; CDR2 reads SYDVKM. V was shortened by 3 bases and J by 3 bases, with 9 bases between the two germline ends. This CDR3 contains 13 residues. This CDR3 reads CASSFGQNYEQYF. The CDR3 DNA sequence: TGTGCCAGCAGTTTTGGTCAGAACTACGAGCAGTACTTC.

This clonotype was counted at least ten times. The CDR3 DNA sequence: TGTGCCAGCACCCCAAGGGGGACAGGGGTCACCGGGGAGCTGTTTTTT. Translation gives CASTPRGTGVTGELFF. V and J are TRBV7-8 and TRBJ2-2; TRBD1 agrees at 10 bases. Germline V gene lookup returns CDR1 SGHVS and CDR2 FQNEAQ. There are 16 residues in the CDR3. V was pared by 7 bases and J by 4 bases, with 9 bases of the junction left unmatched.

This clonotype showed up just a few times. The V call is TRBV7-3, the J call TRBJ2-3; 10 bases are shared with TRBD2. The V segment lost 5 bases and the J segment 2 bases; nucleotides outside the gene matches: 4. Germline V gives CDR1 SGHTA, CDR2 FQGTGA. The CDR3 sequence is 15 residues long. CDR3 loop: CASSPLAGVTDTQYF. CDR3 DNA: TGTGCCAGCAGCCCCCTAGCGGGAGTCACAGATACGCAGTATTTT. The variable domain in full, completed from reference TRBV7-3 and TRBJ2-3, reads GAGVSQTPSNKVTEKGKYVELRCDPISGHTALYWYRQSLGQGPEFLIYFQGTGAADDSGLPNDRFFAVRPEGSVSTLKIQRTERGDSAVYLCASSPLAGVTDTQYFGPGTRLTVL.

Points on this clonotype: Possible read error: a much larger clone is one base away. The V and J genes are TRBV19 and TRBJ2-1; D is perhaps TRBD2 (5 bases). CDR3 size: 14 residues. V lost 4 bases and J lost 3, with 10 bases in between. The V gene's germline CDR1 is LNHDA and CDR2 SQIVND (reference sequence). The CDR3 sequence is CASSNGGCYNEQFF. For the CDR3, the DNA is TGTGCCAGTAGTAACGGCGGGTGCTACAATGAGCAGTTCTTC.

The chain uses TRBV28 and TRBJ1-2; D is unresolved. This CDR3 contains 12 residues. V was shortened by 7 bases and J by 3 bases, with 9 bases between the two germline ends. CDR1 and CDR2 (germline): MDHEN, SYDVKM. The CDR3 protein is CASTSGDYGYTF. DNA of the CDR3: TGTGCCAGCACCTCCGGGGACTATGGCTACACCTTC.

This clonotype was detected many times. In DNA form, the CDR3 reads TGTGCCAGCAGTGAAGCCAGGCCTGAAGCTTTCTTT. Translating gives CASSEARPEAFF. This chain connects TRBV6-1 to TRBJ1-1; no clear D gene. Trimming removed 0 bases at V and 6 bases at J, with 5 bases between. The CDR3 covers 12 residues. Germline CDR1 and CDR2: MNHNS and SASEGT.